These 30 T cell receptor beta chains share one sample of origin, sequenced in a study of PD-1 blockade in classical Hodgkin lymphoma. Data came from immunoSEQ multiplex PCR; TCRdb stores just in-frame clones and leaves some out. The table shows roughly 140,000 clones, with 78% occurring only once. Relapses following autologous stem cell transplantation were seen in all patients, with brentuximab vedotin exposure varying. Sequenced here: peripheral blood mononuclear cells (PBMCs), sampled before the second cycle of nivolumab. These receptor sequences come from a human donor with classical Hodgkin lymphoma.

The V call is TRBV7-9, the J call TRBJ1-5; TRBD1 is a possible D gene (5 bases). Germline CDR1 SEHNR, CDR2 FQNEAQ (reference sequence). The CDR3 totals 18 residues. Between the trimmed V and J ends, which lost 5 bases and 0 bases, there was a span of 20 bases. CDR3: CASSPGTLSEDSNQPQHF. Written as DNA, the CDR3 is TGTGCCAGCAGCCCAGGGACCCTCTCGGAGGATAGCAATCAGCCCCAGCATTTT.

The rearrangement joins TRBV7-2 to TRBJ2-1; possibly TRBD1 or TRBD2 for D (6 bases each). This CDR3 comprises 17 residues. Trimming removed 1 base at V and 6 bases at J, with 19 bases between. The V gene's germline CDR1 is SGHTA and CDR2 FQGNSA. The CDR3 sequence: CASSLGGARDFRNEQFF. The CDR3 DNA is TGTGCCAGCAGCTTAGGGGGGGCGAGGGATTTTCGCAATGAGCAGTTCTTC.

CDR3 sequence (DNA): TGTGCCAGCAGTTCCCCCGAGGAAAACATTCAGTACTTC. Its protein product is CASSSPEENIQYF. The V gene is TRBV27, the J gene TRBJ2-4, with no clear D. The CDR3 is 13 residues long. V was trimmed by 4 bases and J by 5 bases, leaving 9 bases between them. Germline V gives CDR1 MNHEY, CDR2 SMNVEV (reference sequence).

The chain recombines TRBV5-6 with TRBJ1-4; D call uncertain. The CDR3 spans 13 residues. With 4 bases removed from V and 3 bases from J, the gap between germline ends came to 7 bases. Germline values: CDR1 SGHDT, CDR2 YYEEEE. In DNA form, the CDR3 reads TGTGCCAGCAGCCTCGGGTCTAATGAAAAACTGTTTTTT. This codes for CASSLGSNEKLFF.

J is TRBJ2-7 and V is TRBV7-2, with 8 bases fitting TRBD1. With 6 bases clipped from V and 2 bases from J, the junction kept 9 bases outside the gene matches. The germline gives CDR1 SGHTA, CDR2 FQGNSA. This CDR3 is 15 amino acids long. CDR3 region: CASRGDRLPPYEQYF. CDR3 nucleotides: TGTGCCAGCAGGGGGGACAGGCTCCCTCCCTACGAGCAGTACTTC.

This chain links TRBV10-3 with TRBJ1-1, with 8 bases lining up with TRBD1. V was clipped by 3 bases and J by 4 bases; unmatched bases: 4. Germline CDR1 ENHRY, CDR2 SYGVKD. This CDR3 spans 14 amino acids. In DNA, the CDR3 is TGTGCCATCAGTGAAGGACAGGGTGGCACTGAAGCTTTCTTT. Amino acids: CAISEGQGGTEAFF.

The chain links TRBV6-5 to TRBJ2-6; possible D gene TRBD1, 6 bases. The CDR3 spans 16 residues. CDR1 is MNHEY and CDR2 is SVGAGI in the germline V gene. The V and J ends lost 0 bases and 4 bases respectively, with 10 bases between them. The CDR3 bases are TGTGCCAGCAGTTACTCGGGGGCATACGGGGCCAACGTCCTGACTTTC. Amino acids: CASSYSGAYGANVLTF.

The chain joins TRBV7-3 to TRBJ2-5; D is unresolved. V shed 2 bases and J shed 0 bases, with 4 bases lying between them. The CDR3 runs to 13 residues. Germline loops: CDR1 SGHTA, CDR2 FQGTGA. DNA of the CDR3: TGTGCCAGCAGCTTAGACTACCAAGAGACCCAGTACTTC. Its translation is CASSLDYQETQYF.

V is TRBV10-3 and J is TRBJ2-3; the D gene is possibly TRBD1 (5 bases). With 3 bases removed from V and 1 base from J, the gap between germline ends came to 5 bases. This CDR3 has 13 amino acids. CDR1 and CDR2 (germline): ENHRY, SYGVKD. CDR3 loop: CAISEQGTDTQYF. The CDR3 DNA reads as TGTGCCATCAGTGAACAGGGCACAGATACGCAGTATTTT.

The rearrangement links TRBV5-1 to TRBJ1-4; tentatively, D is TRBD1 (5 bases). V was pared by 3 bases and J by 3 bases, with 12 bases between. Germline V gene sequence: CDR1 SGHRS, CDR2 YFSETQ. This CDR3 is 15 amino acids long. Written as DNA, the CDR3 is TGCGCCAGCAGCTATCAGGGAATGGCTAATGAAAAACTGTTTTTT. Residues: CASSYQGMANEKLFF.

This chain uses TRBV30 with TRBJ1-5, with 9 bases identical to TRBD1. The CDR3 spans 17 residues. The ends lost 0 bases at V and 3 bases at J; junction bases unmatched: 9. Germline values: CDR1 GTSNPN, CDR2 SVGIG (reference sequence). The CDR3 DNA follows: TGTGCCTGGAGTGTATTGGGACAGGGCCCTTTCAATCAGCCCCAGCATTTT. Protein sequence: CAWSVLGQGPFNQPQHF.

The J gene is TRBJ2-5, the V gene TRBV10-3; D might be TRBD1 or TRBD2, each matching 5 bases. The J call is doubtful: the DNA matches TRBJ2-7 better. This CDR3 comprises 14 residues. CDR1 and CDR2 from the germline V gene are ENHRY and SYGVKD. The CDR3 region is CAISESERGYEQYF. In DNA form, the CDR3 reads TGTGCCATCAGTGAGTCGGAGAGGGGTTACGAGCAGTACTTC.

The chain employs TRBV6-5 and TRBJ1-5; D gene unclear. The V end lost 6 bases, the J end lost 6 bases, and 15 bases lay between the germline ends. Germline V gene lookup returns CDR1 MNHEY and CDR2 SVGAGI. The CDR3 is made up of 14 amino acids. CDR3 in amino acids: CASSPAGGSQPQHF. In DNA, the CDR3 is TGTGCCAGCAGCCCAGCCGGCGGTAGTCAGCCCCAGCATTTT.

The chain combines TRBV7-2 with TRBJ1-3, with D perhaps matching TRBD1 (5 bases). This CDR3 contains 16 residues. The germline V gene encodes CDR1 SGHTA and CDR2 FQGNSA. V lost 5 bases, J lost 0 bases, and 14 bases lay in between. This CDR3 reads CASSRRGADSGNTIYF. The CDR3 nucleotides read TGTGCCAGCAGCCGTAGGGGAGCGGACTCTGGAAACACCATATATTTT. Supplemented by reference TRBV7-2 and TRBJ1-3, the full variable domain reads GAGVSQSPSNKVTEKGKDVELRCDPISGHTALYWYRQSLGQGLEFLIYFQGNSAPDKSGLPSDRFSAERTGGSVSTLTIQRTQQEDSAVYLCASSRRGADSGNTIYFGEGSWLTVV.

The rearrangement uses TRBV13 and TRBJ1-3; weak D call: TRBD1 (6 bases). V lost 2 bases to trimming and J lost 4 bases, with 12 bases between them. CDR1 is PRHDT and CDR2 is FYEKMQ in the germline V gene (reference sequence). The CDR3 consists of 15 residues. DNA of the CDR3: TGTGCCAGCAGCTTAATGGGGGGCGCCGGAAACACCATATATTTT. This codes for CASSLMGGAGNTIYF.

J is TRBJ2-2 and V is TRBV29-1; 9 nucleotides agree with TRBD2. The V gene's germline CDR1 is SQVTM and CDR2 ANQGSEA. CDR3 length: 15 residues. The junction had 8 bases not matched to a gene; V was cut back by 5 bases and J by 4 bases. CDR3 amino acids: CSVRAGGSGTGELFF. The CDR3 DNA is TGCAGCGTTAGGGCGGGGGGGAGTGGCACCGGGGAGCTGTTTTTT.

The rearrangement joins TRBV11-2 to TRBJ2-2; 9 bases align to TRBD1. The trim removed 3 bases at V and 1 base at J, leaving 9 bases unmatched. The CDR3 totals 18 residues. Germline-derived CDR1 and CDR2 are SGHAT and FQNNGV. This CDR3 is CASSLRRRDRENTGELFF. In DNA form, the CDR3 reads TGTGCCAGCAGCTTGCGACGCCGGGACAGGGAGAACACCGGGGAGCTGTTTTTT.

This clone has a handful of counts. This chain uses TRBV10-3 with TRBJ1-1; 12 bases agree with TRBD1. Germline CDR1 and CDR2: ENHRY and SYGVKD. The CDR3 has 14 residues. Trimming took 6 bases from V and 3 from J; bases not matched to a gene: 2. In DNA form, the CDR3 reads TGTGCCATCAGGGGACAGGGGGCGGACACTGAAGCTTTCTTT. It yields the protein CAIRGQGADTEAFF.

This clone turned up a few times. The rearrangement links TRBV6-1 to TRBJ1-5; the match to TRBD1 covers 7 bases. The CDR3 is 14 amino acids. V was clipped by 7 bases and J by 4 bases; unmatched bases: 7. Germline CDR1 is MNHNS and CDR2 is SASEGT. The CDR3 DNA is TGTGCCAGCAAGCCGGGACAGAGGAATCAGCCCCAGCATTTT. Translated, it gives CASKPGQRNQPQHF.

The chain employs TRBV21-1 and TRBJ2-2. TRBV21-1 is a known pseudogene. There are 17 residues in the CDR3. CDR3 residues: CASSKVGRRANTGELFF. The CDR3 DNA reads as TGTGCCAGCAGCAAAGTAGGCCGTCGCGCGAACACCGGGGAGCTGTTTTTT.

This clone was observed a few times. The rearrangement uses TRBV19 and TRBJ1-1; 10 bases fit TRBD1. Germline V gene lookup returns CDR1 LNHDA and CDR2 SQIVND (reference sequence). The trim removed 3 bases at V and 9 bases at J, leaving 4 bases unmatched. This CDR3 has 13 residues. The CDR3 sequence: CASSIGTGVKAFF. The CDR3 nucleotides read TGTGCCAGTAGTATTGGGACAGGGGTGAAAGCTTTCTTT. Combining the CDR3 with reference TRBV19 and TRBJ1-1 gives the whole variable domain DGGITQSPKYLFRKEGQNVTLSCEQNLNHDAMYWYRQDPGQGLRLIYYSQIVNDFQKGDIAEGYSVSREKKESFPLTVTSAQKNPTAFYLCASSIGTGVKAFFGQGTRLTVV.

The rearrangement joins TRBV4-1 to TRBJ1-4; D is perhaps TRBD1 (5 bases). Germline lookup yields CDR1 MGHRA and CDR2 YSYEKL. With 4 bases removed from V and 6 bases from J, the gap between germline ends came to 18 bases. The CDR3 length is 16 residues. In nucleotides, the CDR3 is TGCGCCAGCAGCCGCAGCCTCCAGGGTGGGTATGAAAAACTGTTTTTT. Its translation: CASSRSLQGGYEKLFF.

Written as DNA, the CDR3 is TGTGCCAGCAGCCCCCTAGCGGGGGGACTCAGTGAGCAGTTCTTC. Amino acid sequence: CASSPLAGGLSEQFF. The rearrangement uses TRBV9 and TRBJ2-1; 11 bases are a match to TRBD2. This CDR3 region has 15 residues. Germline loops: CDR1 SGDLS, CDR2 YYNGEE. J gave up 9 bases and V 4 bases, and 9 bases lay outside the gene matches.

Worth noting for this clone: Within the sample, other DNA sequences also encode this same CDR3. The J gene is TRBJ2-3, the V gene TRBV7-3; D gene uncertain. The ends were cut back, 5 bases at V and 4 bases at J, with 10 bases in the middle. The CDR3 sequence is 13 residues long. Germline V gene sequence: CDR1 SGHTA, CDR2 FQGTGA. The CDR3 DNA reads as TGTGCCAGCAGCCTCAGTAGAGCAGATACGCAGTATTTT. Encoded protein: CASSLSRADTQYF.

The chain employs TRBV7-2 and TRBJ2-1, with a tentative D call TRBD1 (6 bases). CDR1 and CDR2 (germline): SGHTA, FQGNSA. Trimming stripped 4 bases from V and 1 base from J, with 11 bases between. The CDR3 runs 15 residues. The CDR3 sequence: CASSSVGASYNEQFF. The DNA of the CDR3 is TGTGCCAGCAGCTCGGTGGGGGCATCCTACAATGAGCAGTTCTTC.

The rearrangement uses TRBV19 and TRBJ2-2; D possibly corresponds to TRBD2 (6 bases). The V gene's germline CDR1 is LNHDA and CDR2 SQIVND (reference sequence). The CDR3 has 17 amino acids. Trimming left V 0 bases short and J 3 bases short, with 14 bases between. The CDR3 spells CASSIDLGLAYTGELFF. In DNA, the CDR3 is TGTGCCAGTAGTATAGATCTTGGCCTAGCGTACACCGGGGAGCTGTTTTTT.

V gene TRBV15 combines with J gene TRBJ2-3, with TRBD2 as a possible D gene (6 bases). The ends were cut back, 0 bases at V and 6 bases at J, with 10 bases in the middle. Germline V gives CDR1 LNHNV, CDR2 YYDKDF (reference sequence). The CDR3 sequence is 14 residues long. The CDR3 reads CATSRDPGGDTQYF. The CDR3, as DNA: TGTGCCACCAGCAGAGATCCTGGGGGGGATACGCAGTATTTT.

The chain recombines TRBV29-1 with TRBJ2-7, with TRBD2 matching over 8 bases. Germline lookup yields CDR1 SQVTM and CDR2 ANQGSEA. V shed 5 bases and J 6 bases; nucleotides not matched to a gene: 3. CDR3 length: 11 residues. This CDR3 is CSVSGGGEQYF. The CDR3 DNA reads TGCAGCGTTTCGGGAGGGGGCGAGCAGTACTTC.

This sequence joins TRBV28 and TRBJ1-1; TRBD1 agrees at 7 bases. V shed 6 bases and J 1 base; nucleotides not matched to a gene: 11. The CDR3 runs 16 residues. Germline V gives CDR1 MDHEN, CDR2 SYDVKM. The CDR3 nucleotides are TGTGCCAGCAGCCTACAACCGGGACAGAGGAACACTGAAGCTTTCTTT. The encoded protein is CASSLQPGQRNTEAFF. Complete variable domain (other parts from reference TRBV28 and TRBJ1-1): DVKVTQSSRYLVKRTGEKVFLECVQDMDHENMFWYRQDPGLGLRLIYFSYDVKMKEKGDIPEGYSVSREKKERFSLILESASTNQTSMYLCASSLQPGQRNTEAFFGQGTRLTVV.

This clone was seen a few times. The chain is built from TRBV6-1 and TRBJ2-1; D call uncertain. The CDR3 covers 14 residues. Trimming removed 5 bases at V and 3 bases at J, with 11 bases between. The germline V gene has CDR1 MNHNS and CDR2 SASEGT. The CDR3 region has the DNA TGTGCCAGCAGTCCTGACTCCCTCTACAATGAGCAGTTCTTC. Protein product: CASSPDSLYNEQFF.